Each of the 16 T cell receptor beta chains below was sequenced from the same sample in a study of cytomegalovirus exposure and HLA in healthy donors. The PCR had 60 Vbeta and 13 Jbeta primers. The assay was immunoSEQ multiplex PCR, and TCRdb's table has in-frame clones only and misses some. The repertoire consists of 160,000 or so clones, with about four fifths occurring once and the leading ten covering over 10%. Sequencing used PBMCs. The receptor set was obtained from a woman aged 45-59 years in good health and CMV-seronegative.

This clone has only a few counts. The chain combines TRBV6-5 with TRBJ1-6, with 11 bases fitting TRBD1. V shed 8 bases and J 8 bases; nucleotides not matched to a gene: 2. The V gene's germline CDR1 is MNHEY and CDR2 SVGAGI. CDR3 length equals 13 residues. In DNA, the CDR3 is TGTGCCAGCCGGACAGGGGGCTATTCACCCCTCCACTTT. Its translation is CASRTGGYSPLHF.

The chain couples TRBV29-1 to TRBJ2-1, with 11 positions matching TRBD1. This CDR3 has 14 amino acids. CDR1 is SQVTM and CDR2 is ANQGSEA in the germline V gene. After removal of 4 bases from V and 10 bases from J, the junction contained 9 bases not matched to a gene. In DNA, the CDR3 is TGCAGCGTTGCGTCAAGGGACAGGGGGGACGAGCAGTTCTTC. Translated: CSVASRDRGDEQFF.

The chain employs TRBV4-3 and TRBJ2-1, with 9 bases fitting TRBD2. Unmatched junction bases numbered 9, after V lost 0 bases and J lost 9 bases. CDR1 is LGHNA and CDR2 is YSLEER in the germline V gene. CDR3 length: 16 residues. The CDR3 sequence: CASSQDTAGGRSEQFF. In DNA, the CDR3 is TGCGCCAGCAGCCAAGATACCGCGGGGGGGCGGAGTGAGCAGTTCTTC.

The rearrangement joins TRBV7-2 to TRBJ2-1, with D perhaps matching TRBD2 (5 bases). The CDR3 consists of 14 residues. Trimming pared 2 bases from V and 7 bases from J, leaving 12 bases between. Per germline, CDR1 SGHTA and CDR2 FQGNSA. CDR3 nucleotide sequence: TGTGCCAGCAGCTTAAGAGATACGGGAAATGAGCAGTTCTTC. It is translated as CASSLRDTGNEQFF.

This clone was observed once. The CDR3 DNA is TGTGCCAGTAGAAACGGACAGATCGAAGCAGATACGCAGTATTTT. It codes for CASRNGQIEADTQYF. The chain combines TRBV19 with TRBJ2-3; D is perhaps TRBD1 (6 bases). V dropped 6 bases and J dropped 4 bases, with 17 bases sitting between them. The CDR3 covers 15 residues. The germline V gene has CDR1 LNHDA and CDR2 SQIVND (reference sequence).

The rearrangement joins TRBV28 to TRBJ2-1, with a tentative D call TRBD1 (5 bases). Germline V gene lookup returns CDR1 MDHEN and CDR2 SYDVKM. The CDR3 spans 13 residues. V was cut by 7 bases and J by 6 bases, with 13 bases left in between. The CDR3 sequence is CASIETAFNEQFF. The CDR3 DNA reads as TGTGCCAGCATTGAGACAGCCTTCAATGAGCAGTTCTTC.

This rearrangement joins TRBV13 to TRBJ2-7; 8 nucleotides line up with TRBD2. Germline V gene data show CDR1 as PRHDT and CDR2 as FYEKMQ (reference sequence). Trimming took 5 bases from V and 2 from J; bases not matched to a gene: 8. The CDR3 has 15 amino acids. The CDR3 DNA sequence: TGTGCCAGCAGCACACAAAAGGGACTAGCCTACGAGCAGTACTTC. Protein product: CASSTQKGLAYEQYF.

The chain couples TRBV6-5 to TRBJ2-3; TRBD2 agrees at 8 bases. The CDR3 has 16 amino acids. Germline CDR1 reads MNHEY; CDR2 reads SVGAGI. The V gene end was trimmed by 0 bases and the J gene end by 9 bases; junction bases not matched to a gene: 11. CDR3 coding DNA: TGTGCCAGCAGTTACTCGGAAGCGGGGGCCGTCGACACGCAGTATTTT. Translated, it gives CASSYSEAGAVDTQYF.

The count of this clone is one. The V gene is TRBV19, the J gene TRBJ2-2; a possible D gene is TRBD2 (5 bases). Deletions cut 1 base from V and 3 bases from J, with 12 bases between. The CDR3 contains 16 residues. CDR1 is LNHDA and CDR2 is SQIVND in the germline V gene (reference sequence). DNA for the CDR3: TGTGCCAGTAGTATAGCGACTTGGCGGGACACCGGGGAGCTGTTTTTT. This gives the protein CASSIATWRDTGELFF.

This clone was picked up one time. The chain joins TRBV6-5 to TRBJ2-5, with 8 bases that match TRBD2. The CDR3 has 14 amino acids. The V and J ends lost 5 bases and 4 bases, in that order; junction bases with no gene match: 6. Germline CDR1 reads MNHEY; CDR2 reads SVGAGI. CDR3 sequence (DNA): TGTGCCAGCAGTCAACGGGGGGGTTTAGAGACCCAGTACTTC. Translation gives CASSQRGGLETQYF.

The genes are TRBV10-1 and TRBJ2-7, with 10 bases fitting TRBD2. Germline lookup yields CDR1 WNHNN and CDR2 SYGVQD (reference sequence). Unmatched junction bases numbered 5, after V lost 0 bases and J lost 0 bases. CDR3 size: 17 residues. CDR3 DNA sequence: TGCGCCAGCAGTGAGTCGAGGACTAGCGGACTCTCCTACGAGCAGTACTTC. This encodes CASSESRTSGLSYEQYF.

The CDR3 is CASSWAGGGYEQYF. CDR3 nucleotide sequence: TGCGCCAGCAGCTGGGCGGGGGGGGGATACGAGCAGTACTTC. The rearrangement uses TRBV5-1 and TRBJ2-7; 9 nucleotides align to TRBD2. Looked up from germline, CDR1 is SGHRS and CDR2 is YFSETQ. The CDR3 runs to 14 residues. V shed 3 bases, J shed 4 bases, and the junction held 5 bases outside the gene matches. The complete variable domain, with remaining parts taken from reference TRBV5-1 and TRBJ2-7, reads KAGVTQTPRYLIKTRGQQVTLSCSPISGHRSVSWYQQTPGQGLQFLFEYFSETQRNKGNFPGRFSGRQFSNSRSEMNVSTLELGDSALYLCASSWAGGGYEQYFGPGTRLTVT.

Here the CDR3 reads CASSLWLAGLITHTDTQYF. The CDR3 coding sequence is TGTGCCAGCAGCTTGTGGCTAGCGGGATTAATCACACACACAGATACGCAGTATTTT. The chain combines TRBV5-5 with TRBJ2-3; TRBD2 matches 9 bases. Germline CDR1 and CDR2: SGHKS and YYEKEE (reference sequence). V was clipped by 1 base and J by 2 bases; unmatched bases: 14. The CDR3 is 19 residues long.

CDR3 sequence reads: CASSLTTSLHYEQYF. The CDR3 DNA sequence: TGTGCCAGCAGCCTTACGACTAGCCTTCACTACGAGCAGTACTTC. The V call is TRBV11-2, the J call TRBJ2-7; 7 bases are shared with TRBD2. This CDR3 spans 15 amino acids. Trimming took 5 bases from V and 3 from J; bases not matched to a gene: 10. The germline V gene encodes CDR1 SGHAT and CDR2 FQNNGV.

This chain links TRBV2 with TRBJ1-6, with 8 nucleotides matching TRBD1. CDR1 and CDR2 from the germline V gene are SNHLY and FYNNEI. Trimming took 4 bases from V and 7 from J; bases not matched to a gene: 3. There are 14 residues in the CDR3. The CDR3 here is CASSGQGPNSPLHF. In DNA form, the CDR3 reads TGTGCCAGCAGTGGACAGGGGCCGAATTCACCCCTCCACTTT.

V gene TRBV25-1 combines with J gene TRBJ1-1; maybe TRBD1 (5 bases). In germline, CDR1 is MGHDK, CDR2 SYGVNS. The CDR3 is 12 residues long. Trimming took off 3 bases at V and 3 bases at J, with 5 bases between the two ends. The DNA for the CDR3 is TGTGCCAGCAGTGACAGGGACACTGAAGCTTTCTTT. Its protein product is CASSDRDTEAFF.